This T cell receptor beta chain was observed in a study of blood T cell repertoires in COVID-19. Study in general: COVID-19 samples collected from the United States, Italy and Spain covered acute and convalescent phases. PBMCs, B-cell-depleted T cells, or T cells were the source of the cDNA or gDNA that made up the material.

In the original workflow: Amplification of reference gene primers was used by the study to estimate nucleated cell counts. Sequencing was performed with immunoSEQ multiplex PCR; in TCRdb, only in-frame clones are kept and a portion is missing. V and J calls and clone size are as listed in that table; D and trimming were resolved from the DNA. The sample lists 200,000 to 250,000 clones; 80% to 90% were seen once. The receptor's source is a man older than 75 with acute or convalescent COVID-19. The sample taken for sequencing was peripheral blood.

CDR3 in DNA: TGCGCCAGCAGCCAGGGTAGGCGGGGGTCGGGAGAGACCCAGTACTTC. Its translation is CASSQGRRGSGETQYF. This rearrangement joins TRBV4-1 to TRBJ2-5, with 7 bases matching TRBD2. CDR1 and CDR2 from the germline V gene are MGHRA and YSYEKL. V lost 3 bases to trimming and J lost 4 bases; unmatched junction nucleotides: 11. CDR3 length: 16 amino acids.